Below are 11 T cell receptor beta chains sequenced from a single sample in a study of blood T cell repertoires in COVID-19. Produced via immunoSEQ multiplex PCR; TCRdb's table is partial and in-frame only. This repertoire shows 120,000 to 150,000 clones, approximately 81% found once; its top ten account for approximately 40%. Sequences were obtained from peripheral blood. The receptors shown here come from a human donor in a cohort sampled during active COVID-19.

V and J are TRBV21-1 and TRBJ1-3; TRBD1 is the table's D call and was not checked against the DNA. TRBV21-1 is noted as a pseudogene. This CDR3 has 16 amino acids. CDR3 protein: CASSEDRDRTGNTIYF. CDR3 nucleotide sequence: TGTGCCAGCAGCGAGGACCGGGACAGGACTGGAAACACCATATATTTT.

This chain connects TRBV19 to TRBJ2-7; 13 bases match TRBD2. The CDR3 runs to 15 residues. The germline V gene encodes CDR1 LNHDA and CDR2 SQIVND (reference sequence). V was clipped by 3 bases and J by 3 bases; unmatched bases: 2. CDR3: CASSIGLAGDYEQYF. The CDR3 coding sequence is TGTGCCAGTAGTATTGGACTAGCGGGGGACTACGAGCAGTACTTC.

V is TRBV11-3 and J is TRBJ2-7, with 8 bases matching TRBD2. The CDR3 covers 14 residues. The V segment lost 4 bases and the J segment 7 bases; nucleotides outside the gene matches: 9. The germline gives CDR1 SGHNT, CDR2 YENEEA. The CDR3 bases are TGTGCCAGCAGCTCGCCAGGGACTAGACGGGAGCAGTACTTC. This translates into CASSSPGTRREQYF.

The chain joins TRBV4-3 to TRBJ2-1; D unresolved. Germline values: CDR1 LGHNA, CDR2 YSLEER. This CDR3 has 13 amino acids. Trimming pared 1 base from V and 10 bases from J, leaving 11 bases between. In DNA form, the CDR3 reads TGCGCCAGCAGCCAAGTATCGAGCAGGGAGCAGTTCTTC. Translation: CASSQVSSREQFF.

The CDR3 reads CASSPSYEAGGRYNEQFF. Written as DNA, the CDR3 is TGTGCCAGCAGTCCGTCCTATGAAGCGGGGGGCCGCTACAATGAGCAGTTCTTC. The rearrangement joins TRBV6-4 to TRBJ2-1; 9 nucleotides line up with TRBD2. With V trimmed by 5 bases and J by 3 bases, 14 bases remained unmatched. Germline CDR1 is MRHNA and CDR2 is SNTAGT. The CDR3 loop spans 18 amino acids.

The chain has TRBV7-2 and TRBJ2-5, with 14 bases matching TRBD2. The CDR3 covers 17 residues. With V trimmed by 5 bases and J by 5 bases, 10 bases remained unmatched. CDR1 and CDR2 (germline): SGHTA, FQGNSA. The CDR3 DNA sequence: TGTGCCAGCAGCCCGCGGACTAGCGGGGGGTGGCGGGAGACCCAGTACTTC. This gives the protein CASSPRTSGGWRETQYF.

The chain links TRBV18 to TRBJ1-6, with TRBD1 matching 9 bases. This CDR3 is 14 amino acids long. Germline lookup yields CDR1 KGHSH and CDR2 LQKENI. Trimming cost V 9 bases and J 9 bases; bases outside gene matches: 9. This chain's CDR3 is CASSEGTGISPLHF. The CDR3 bases are TGTGCCAGTTCTGAGGGGACAGGGATTTCACCCCTCCACTTT.

The chain combines TRBV10-3 with TRBJ2-1, with D perhaps matching TRBD2 (5 bases). The CDR3 is 12 amino acids. Per germline, CDR1 ENHRY and CDR2 SYGVKD. The V end lost 7 bases, the J end lost 5 bases, and 9 bases lay between the germline ends. In DNA, the CDR3 is TGTGCCATCACGGGAAGAGACAATGAGCAGTTCTTC. Its protein product is CAITGRDNEQFF.

In its sample, this clone was seen once. The rearrangement links TRBV27 to TRBJ2-1; D not certain. There are 16 residues in the CDR3. Trimming cost V 2 bases and J 0 bases, with 11 bases left between them. Looked up from germline, CDR1 is MNHEY and CDR2 is SMNVEV (reference sequence). DNA for the CDR3: TGTGCCAGCAGTTTACGGCGGAGAAGCTCCTACAATGAGCAGTTCTTC. Protein product: CASSLRRRSSYNEQFF.

The rearrangement joins TRBV2 to TRBJ2-7, with D unclear. V was clipped by 4 bases and J by 2 bases, with 9 bases between them. The CDR3 runs 13 residues. Germline V CDR1 and CDR2: SNHLY, FYNNEI. CDR3 sequence: CASSGREPYEQYF. The CDR3, as DNA: TGTGCCAGCAGTGGGAGAGAACCCTACGAGCAGTACTTC.

The CDR3 reads CASRPFGGGNQPQHF. Here the CDR3 DNA reads TGTGCCAGCAGGCCTTTCGGCGGGGGAAATCAGCCCCAGCATTTT. J is TRBJ1-5 and V is TRBV6-6; D perhaps matches TRBD1 (5 bases). CDR3 length: 15 amino acids. CDR1 MNHNY and CDR2 SVGAGI come from the germline V gene (reference sequence). V gave up 6 bases and J gave up 4 bases, with 16 bases separating them.